These 17 T cell receptor beta chains came from one sample sequenced in a study of tissue T cells after allogeneic stem cell transplantation. Only in-frame clones appear in the TCRdb table, and some are missing; sequencing was by immunoSEQ multiplex PCR. The repertoire has approximately 1,200 clones, approximately 70% of them found once; the top ten carry about 25%. Sequenced here: skin, sampled at autopsy. These receptors were collected from a male patient older than 55 with steroid-refractory graft-versus-host disease after an allogeneic stem cell transplant. The graft donor may be the source of some T cells.

This clone showed up just a few times. J is TRBJ2-5 and V is TRBV11-2; the D is unclear. The CDR3 covers 12 residues. Per the germline V gene, CDR1 is SGHAT and CDR2 is FQNNGV. The V end lost 0 bases, the J end lost 4 bases, and 3 bases lay between the germline ends. The CDR3 DNA is TGTGCCAGCAGCTTAGAAGCAGAGACCCAGTACTTC. Translating it yields CASSLEAETQYF.

In its sample, this clone was seen a few times. The chain couples TRBV27 to TRBJ1-5; 8 bases are shared with TRBD1. V lost 0 bases to trimming and J lost 4 bases; unmatched junction nucleotides: 2. The CDR3 runs 15 residues. Germline loops: CDR1 MNHEY, CDR2 SMNVEV (reference sequence). This CDR3 reads CASSLSWTGNQPQHF. As DNA, the CDR3 is TGTGCCAGCAGTTTATCGTGGACAGGGAATCAGCCCCAGCATTTT.

In its sample, this clone was seen once. The V and J genes are TRBV5-4 and TRBJ1-6, with TRBD1 matching 8 bases. V gave up 5 bases and J gave up 8 bases; unmatched junction bases: 6. This CDR3 has 14 amino acids. The V gene's germline CDR1 is SGHNT and CDR2 YYREEE (reference sequence). The CDR3 nucleotides are TGTGCCAGCAGGCAGGGGGCGAGGTATTCACCCCTCCACTTT. It is translated as CASRQGARYSPLHF.

The chain has TRBV10-3 and TRBJ1-2; D is unclear. The CDR3 has 14 amino acids. Trimming took 2 bases from V and 8 from J, leaving 15 bases between them. The germline gives CDR1 ENHRY, CDR2 SYGVKD. Written as DNA, the CDR3 is TGTGCCATCAGTGAGATGGCCGTCAGGAGCGGCTACACCTTC. Translation gives CAISEMAVRSGYTF.

This clone is categorized as large. V and J are TRBV25-1 and TRBJ1-3; no clear D. The length of the CDR3 is 17 residues. The V end lost 1 base, the J end lost 4 bases, and 17 bases lay between the germline ends. The V gene's germline CDR1 is MGHDK and CDR2 SYGVNS. The CDR3 nucleotides are TGTGCCAGCAGTGAATCAGGCAGGCTAATCTCCGGAAACACCATATATTTT. It specifies CASSESGRLISGNTIYF.

J is TRBJ2-3 and V is TRBV9; 12 positions match TRBD2. CDR1 and CDR2 (germline): SGDLS, YYNGEE. The junction had 0 bases not matched to a gene; V was cut back by 0 bases and J by 4 bases. CDR3 length: 15 residues. CDR3 nucleotides: TGTGCCAGCAGCGTAGCTAGCGGGAGGGCAGATACGCAGTATTTT. The encoded protein is CASSVASGRADTQYF.

This clone was found a few times. The chain carries TRBV7-6 and TRBJ2-3; D is possibly TRBD1 (7 bases). There are 18 residues in the CDR3. The germline V gene has CDR1 SGHVS and CDR2 FNYEAQ. Trimming pared 2 bases from V and 3 bases from J, leaving 21 bases between. Here the CDR3 reads CASSLTPEEGAFTDTQYF. CDR3 DNA: TGTGCCAGCAGCTTAACCCCCGAGGAGGGGGCATTTACAGATACGCAGTATTTT.

The chain is built from TRBV27 and TRBJ1-2; tentatively, D is TRBD1 (5 bases). With 6 bases removed from V and 0 bases from J, the gap between germline ends came to 8 bases. CDR1 is MNHEY and CDR2 is SMNVEV in the germline V gene (reference sequence). This CDR3 has 13 residues. For the CDR3, the DNA is TGTGCCAGCAGGGGGGGGTCTAACTATGGCTACACCTTC. This translates into CASRGGSNYGYTF.

The chain couples TRBV6-5 to TRBJ1-4; possibly TRBD1 for D (5 bases). Germline V gives CDR1 MNHEY, CDR2 SVGAGI. V was trimmed by 6 bases and J by 8 bases, leaving 13 bases between them. CDR3 length: 13 amino acids. CDR3 in DNA: TGTGCCAGCAGCTCTCTGGGGCACGAAAAACTGTTTTTT. Translated: CASSSLGHEKLFF.

This clone was detected a few times. Written as DNA, the CDR3 is TGTGCCAGCAGCTTATCAGACACAGCGAACACCGGGGAGCTGTTTTTT. Translating it yields CASSLSDTANTGELFF. The gene calls are TRBV7-9 and TRBJ2-2; D not resolved. The germline gives CDR1 SEHNR, CDR2 FQNEAQ (reference sequence). The CDR3 runs 16 residues. The V gene lost 2 bases and the J gene lost 0 bases, with 10 bases spanning the gap.

The chain links TRBV4-3 to TRBJ1-4, with 9 bases lining up with TRBD1. The CDR3 has 15 residues. The junction had 4 bases not matched to a gene; V was cut back by 0 bases and J by 8 bases. Germline CDR1 LGHNA, CDR2 YSLEER. CDR3 DNA sequence: TGCGCCAGCAGCCAAGATGGCGGGACAGGGGAAAAACTGTTTTTT. This sequence encodes CASSQDGGTGEKLFF.

This chain uses TRBV5-6 with TRBJ2-1; 9 bases are a match to TRBD1. The CDR3 spans 13 residues. Germline V gene sequence: CDR1 SGHDT, CDR2 YYEEEE. The V and J ends lost 2 bases and 13 bases, in that order; junction bases with no gene match: 7. The CDR3 sequence is CASSFGTGTIQFF. CDR3 nucleotides: TGTGCCAGCAGCTTCGGGACAGGGACTATTCAGTTCTTC.

V is TRBV6-6 and J is TRBJ1-6, with D perhaps matching TRBD1 (5 bases). Germline loops: CDR1 MNHNY, CDR2 SVGAGI (reference sequence). With 7 bases removed from V and 10 bases from J, the gap between germline ends came to 23 bases. This CDR3 comprises 16 residues. The CDR3 reads CASNDERWQGNSPLHF. CDR3 coding DNA: TGTGCCAGCAACGACGAACGGTGGCAGGGCAACTCACCCCTCCACTTT.

For this clone: Other DNA variants within this sample encode the same CDR3. The J gene is TRBJ2-5, the V gene TRBV18; D gene uncertain. CDR3 length: 14 residues. V dropped 0 bases and J dropped 1 base, with 6 bases sitting between them. Germline values: CDR1 KGHSH, CDR2 LQKENI. The CDR3 nucleotides are TGTGCCAGCTCACCACCAGGGTCCCAAGAGACCCAGTACTTC. Its protein is CASSPPGSQETQYF.

The chain combines TRBV30 with TRBJ2-7, with no clear D. The CDR3 consists of 12 residues. Germline V gives CDR1 GTSNPN, CDR2 SVGIG (reference sequence). The germline V and J ends were trimmed by 0 bases and 9 bases, with 12 bases remaining between them. The CDR3 loop reads CAWSVQRLGQYF. The CDR3 DNA sequence: TGTGCCTGGAGTGTACAGAGACTTGGGCAGTACTTC.

The chain links TRBV7-9 to TRBJ1-3; D is unresolved. The CDR3 runs 15 residues. Between the trimmed V and J ends, which lost 3 bases and 0 bases, there was a span of 9 bases. From germline, CDR1 is SEHNR and CDR2 FQNEAQ (reference sequence). This CDR3 reads CASSFGRSSGNTIYF. The CDR3 region has the DNA TGTGCCAGCAGCTTCGGACGGTCCTCTGGAAACACCATATATTTT.

This clone has just a few counts. V and J are TRBV5-8 and TRBJ1-2, with D unresolved. V lost 0 bases to trimming and J lost 8 bases, with 14 bases between them. The CDR3 extends over 14 amino acids. Germline V gene sequence: CDR1 SGHTS, CDR2 YDEGEE. The CDR3 DNA reads as TGTGCCAGCAGCTTGGGACGTTTACGGTCGGGCTACACCTTC. Protein sequence: CASSLGRLRSGYTF.